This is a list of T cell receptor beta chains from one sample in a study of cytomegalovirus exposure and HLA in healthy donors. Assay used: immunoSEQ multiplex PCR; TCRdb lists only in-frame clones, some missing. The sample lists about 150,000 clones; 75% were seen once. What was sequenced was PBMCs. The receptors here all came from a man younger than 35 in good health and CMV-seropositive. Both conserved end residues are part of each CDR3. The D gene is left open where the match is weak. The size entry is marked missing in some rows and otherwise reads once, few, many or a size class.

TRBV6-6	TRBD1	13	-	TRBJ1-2	CASSLGQAYGYTF	TGTGCCAGCAGCCTTGGACAGGCCTATGGCTACACCTTC
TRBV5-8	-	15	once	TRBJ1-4	CASSAGQRNNEKLFF	TGTGCCAGCAGCGCAGGACAGCGCAATAATGAAAAACTGTTTTTT
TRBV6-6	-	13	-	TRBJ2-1	CASSYSLRNEQFF	TGTGCCAGCAGTTACTCTTTGCGGAATGAGCAGTTCTTC
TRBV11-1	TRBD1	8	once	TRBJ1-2	CCRGGYTF	TGTTGCAGGGGGGGCTACACCTTC
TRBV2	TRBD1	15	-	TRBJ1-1	CSSSDRGQGADEAFF	TGTTCCAGCAGTGACCGGGGACAGGGGGCGGATGAAGCTTTCTTT
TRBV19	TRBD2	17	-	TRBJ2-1	CASSLPFSGSSYNEQFF	TGTGCCAGTAGTCTACCCTTTAGCGGGAGCTCCTACAATGAGCAGTTCTTC
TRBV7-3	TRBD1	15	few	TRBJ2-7	CASSLARTGGNEQYF	TGTGCCAGCAGCTTGGCTAGGACAGGGGGGAACGAGCAGTACTTC
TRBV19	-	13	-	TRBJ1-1	CASSITPNTEAFF	TGTGCCAGTAGTATAACACCGAACACTGAAGCTTTCTTT
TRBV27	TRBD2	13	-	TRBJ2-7	CASSPHGGAGQYF	TGTGCCAGCAGTCCGCACGGGGGGGCGGGTCAGTACTTC
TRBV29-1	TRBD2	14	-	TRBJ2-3	CSVQGSGGTDTQYF	TGCAGCGTACAGGGCAGCGGGGGGACAGATACGCAGTATTTT
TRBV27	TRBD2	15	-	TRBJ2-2	CASSSSGSYTGELFF	TGTGCCAGCAGTTCTAGCGGGAGTTACACCGGGGAGCTGTTTTTT
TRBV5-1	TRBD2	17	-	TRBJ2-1	CASSLGLAGGDYNEQFF	TGCGCCAGCAGCTTGGGTCTAGCGGGAGGGGACTACAATGAGCAGTTCTTC
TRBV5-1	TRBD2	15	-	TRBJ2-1	CASTPVGRAGDEQFF	TGCGCCAGCACGCCCGTAGGGAGGGCCGGCGATGAGCAGTTCTTC
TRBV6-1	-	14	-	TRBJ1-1	CASRLYRAETEAFF	TGTGCCAGCAGACTATACAGGGCAGAGACTGAAGCTTTCTTT
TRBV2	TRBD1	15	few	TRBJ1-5	CASSGAGQGNQPQHF	TGTGCCAGCAGTGGAGCGGGACAGGGGAATCAGCCCCAGCATTTT
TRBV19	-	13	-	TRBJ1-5	CASAMRSNQPQHF	TGTGCCAGCGCAATGAGGAGCAATCAGCCCCAGCATTTT
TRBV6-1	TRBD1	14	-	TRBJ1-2	CASTGRTGRGVDTF	TGTGCCAGCACGGGGCGGACAGGACGCGGTGTGGACACCTTC
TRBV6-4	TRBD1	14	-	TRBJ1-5	CASSGDRGGQPQHF	TGTGCCAGCAGTGGGGACAGGGGAGGTCAGCCCCAGCATTTT
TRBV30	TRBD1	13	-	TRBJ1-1	CAWSGGTAQEAFF	TGTGCCTGGAGTGGAGGGACAGCCCAAGAAGCTTTCTTT
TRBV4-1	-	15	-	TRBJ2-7	CASSPTAGPVGEQYF	TGCGCCAGCAGCCCTACGGCAGGGCCAGTGGGGGAGCAGTACTTC
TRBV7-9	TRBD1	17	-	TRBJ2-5	CASSLGQDRGVRETQYF	TGTGCCAGCAGCTTAGGGCAAGACAGGGGGGTTCGGGAGACCCAGTACTTC
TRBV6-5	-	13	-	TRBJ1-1	CASSREMNTEAFF	TGTGCCAGCAGTCGTGAGATGAACACTGAAGCTTTCTTT
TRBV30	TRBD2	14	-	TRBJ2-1	CAWRGILAGGPQFF	TGTGCCTGGAGAGGTATACTAGCGGGAGGACCGCAGTTCTTC
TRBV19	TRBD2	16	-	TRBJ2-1	CASSVGTSGIRLEQFF	TGTGCCAGTAGTGTCGGGACTAGCGGGATTCGTTTAGAGCAGTTCTTC
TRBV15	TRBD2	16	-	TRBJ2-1	CATSRPLAGVYNEQFF	TGTGCCACCAGCAGACCGCTAGCGGGAGTCTACAATGAGCAGTTCTTC
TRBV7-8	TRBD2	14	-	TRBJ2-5	CASRRTSGQETQYF	TGTGCCAGCAGACGTACTAGCGGTCAAGAGACCCAGTACTTC
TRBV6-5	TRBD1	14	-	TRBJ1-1	CASSRTGRPTEAFF	TGTGCCAGCAGTCGGACAGGGCGTCCCACTGAAGCTTTCTTT
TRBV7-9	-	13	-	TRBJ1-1	CASSFDSLTEAFF	TGTGCCAGCAGCTTCGACAGTTTGACTGAAGCTTTCTTT
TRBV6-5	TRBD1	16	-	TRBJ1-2	CASSYTGQGFNYGYTF	TGTGCCAGCAGTTACACAGGACAGGGGTTTAACTATGGCTACACCTTC
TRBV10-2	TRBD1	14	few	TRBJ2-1	CASSPRQGAYEQFF	TGCGCCAGCAGCCCCCGACAGGGGGCTTATGAGCAGTTCTTC
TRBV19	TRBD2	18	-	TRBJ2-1	CASRWRIFPSGGIDEQFF	TGTGCCAGTAGATGGCGGATATTCCCTAGCGGGGGGATCGATGAGCAGTTCTTC